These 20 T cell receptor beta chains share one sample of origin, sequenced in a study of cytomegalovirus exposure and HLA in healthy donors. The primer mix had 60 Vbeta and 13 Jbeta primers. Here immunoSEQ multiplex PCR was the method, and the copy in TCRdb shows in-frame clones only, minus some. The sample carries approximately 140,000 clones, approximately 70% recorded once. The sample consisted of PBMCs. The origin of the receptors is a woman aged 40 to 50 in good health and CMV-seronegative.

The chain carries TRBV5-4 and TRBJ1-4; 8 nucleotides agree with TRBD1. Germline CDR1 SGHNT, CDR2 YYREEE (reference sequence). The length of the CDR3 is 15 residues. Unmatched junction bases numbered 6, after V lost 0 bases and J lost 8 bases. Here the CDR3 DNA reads TGTGCCAGCAGCTTGGCCGGGACAGGTGGCGAAAAACTGTTTTTT. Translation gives CASSLAGTGGEKLFF.

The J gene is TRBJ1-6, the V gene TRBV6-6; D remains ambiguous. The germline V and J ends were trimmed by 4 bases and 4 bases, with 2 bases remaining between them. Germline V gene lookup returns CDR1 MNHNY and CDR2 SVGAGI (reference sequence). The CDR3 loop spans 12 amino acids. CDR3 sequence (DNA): TGTGCCAGCAGTTCATATAATTCACCCCTCCACTTT. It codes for CASSSYNSPLHF.

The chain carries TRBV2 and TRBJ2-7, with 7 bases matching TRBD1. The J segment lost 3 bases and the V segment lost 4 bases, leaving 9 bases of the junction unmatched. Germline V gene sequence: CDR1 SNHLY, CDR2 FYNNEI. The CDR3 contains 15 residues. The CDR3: CASSGGTVRGYEQYF. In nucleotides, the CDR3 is TGTGCCAGCAGTGGGGGGACAGTTAGAGGCTACGAGCAGTACTTC.

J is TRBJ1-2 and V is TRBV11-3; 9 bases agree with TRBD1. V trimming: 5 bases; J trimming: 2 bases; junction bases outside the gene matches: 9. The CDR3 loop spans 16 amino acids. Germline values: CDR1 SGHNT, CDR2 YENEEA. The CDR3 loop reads CASSPGQGRINYGYTF. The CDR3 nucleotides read TGTGCCAGCAGCCCAGGACAGGGGAGGATAAACTATGGCTACACCTTC.

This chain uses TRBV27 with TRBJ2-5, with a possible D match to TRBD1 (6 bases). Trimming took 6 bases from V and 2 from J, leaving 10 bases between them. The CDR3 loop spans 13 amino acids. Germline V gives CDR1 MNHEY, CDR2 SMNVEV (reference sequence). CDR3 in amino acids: CASSTGTQETQYF. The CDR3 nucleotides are TGTGCCAGCAGCACCGGGACACAAGAGACCCAGTACTTC.

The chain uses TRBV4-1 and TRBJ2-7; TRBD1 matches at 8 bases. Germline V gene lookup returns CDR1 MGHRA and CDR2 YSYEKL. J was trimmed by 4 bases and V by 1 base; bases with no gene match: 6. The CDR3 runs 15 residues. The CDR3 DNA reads TGCGCCAGCAGCCAAGTAAGGACAGGGCTTTACGAGCAGTACTTC. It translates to CASSQVRTGLYEQYF.

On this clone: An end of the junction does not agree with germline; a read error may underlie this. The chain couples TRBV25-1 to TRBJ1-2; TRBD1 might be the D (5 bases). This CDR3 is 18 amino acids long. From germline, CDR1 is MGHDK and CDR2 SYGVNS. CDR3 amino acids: CAGSEFFQDMGTNYGYTF. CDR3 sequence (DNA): TGTGCCGGCAGTGAATTCTTCCAGGACATGGGCACAAACTATGGCTACACCTTC.

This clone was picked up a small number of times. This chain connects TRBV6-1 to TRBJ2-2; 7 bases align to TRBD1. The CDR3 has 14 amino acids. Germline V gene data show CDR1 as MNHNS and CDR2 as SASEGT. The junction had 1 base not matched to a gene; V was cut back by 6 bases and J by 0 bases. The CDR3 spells CASRQGANTGELFF. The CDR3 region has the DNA TGTGCCAGCAGGCAGGGGGCGAACACCGGGGAGCTGTTTTTT.

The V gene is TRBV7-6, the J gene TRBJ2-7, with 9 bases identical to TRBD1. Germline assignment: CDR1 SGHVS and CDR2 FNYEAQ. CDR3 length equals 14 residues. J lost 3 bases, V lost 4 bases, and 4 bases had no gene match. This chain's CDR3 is CASSSLDRGYEQYF. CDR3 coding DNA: TGTGCCAGCAGCTCACTGGACAGGGGCTACGAGCAGTACTTC.

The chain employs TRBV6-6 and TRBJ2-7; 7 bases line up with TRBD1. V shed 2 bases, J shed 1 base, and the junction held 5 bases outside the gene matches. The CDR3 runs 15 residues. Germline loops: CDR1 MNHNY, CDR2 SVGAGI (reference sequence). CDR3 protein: CASSYRKGQSYEQYF. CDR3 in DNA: TGTGCCAGCAGTTACCGAAAGGGACAGTCCTACGAGCAGTACTTC.

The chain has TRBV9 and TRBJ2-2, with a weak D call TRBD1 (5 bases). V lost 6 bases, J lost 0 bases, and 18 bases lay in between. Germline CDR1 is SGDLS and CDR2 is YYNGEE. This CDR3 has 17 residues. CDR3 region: CASKKGPTRANTGELFF. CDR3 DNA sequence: TGTGCCAGCAAGAAGGGGCCCACCCGGGCGAACACCGGGGAGCTGTTTTTT.

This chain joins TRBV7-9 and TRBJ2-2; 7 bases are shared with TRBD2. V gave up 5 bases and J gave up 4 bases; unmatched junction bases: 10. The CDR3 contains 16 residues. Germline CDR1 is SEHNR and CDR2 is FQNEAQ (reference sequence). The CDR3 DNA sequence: TGTGCCAGCAGCCTCGGGACTAAAGTAGGCACCGGGGAGCTGTTTTTT. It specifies CASSLGTKVGTGELFF.

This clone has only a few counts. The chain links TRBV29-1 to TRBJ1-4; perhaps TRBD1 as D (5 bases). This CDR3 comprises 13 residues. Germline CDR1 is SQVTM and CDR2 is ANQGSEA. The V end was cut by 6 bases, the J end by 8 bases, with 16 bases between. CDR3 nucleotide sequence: TGCAGCGTATTGGTGGGGGGGGACGAAAAACTGTTTTTT. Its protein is CSVLVGGDEKLFF.

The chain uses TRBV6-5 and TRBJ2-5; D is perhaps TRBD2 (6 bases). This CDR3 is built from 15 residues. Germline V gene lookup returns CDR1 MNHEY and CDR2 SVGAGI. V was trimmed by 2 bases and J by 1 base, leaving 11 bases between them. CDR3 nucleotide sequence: TGTGCCAGCAGTTACCGAGGTAGCGGCCAAGAGACCCAGTACTTC. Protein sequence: CASSYRGSGQETQYF.

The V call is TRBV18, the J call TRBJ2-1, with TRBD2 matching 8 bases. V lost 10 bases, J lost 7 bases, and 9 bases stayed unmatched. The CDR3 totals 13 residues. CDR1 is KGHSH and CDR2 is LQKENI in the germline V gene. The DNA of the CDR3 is TGTGCCACCTACGACGGGGGGGGTAATGAGCAGTTCTTC. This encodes CATYDGGGNEQFF. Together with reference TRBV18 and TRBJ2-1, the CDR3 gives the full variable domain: NAGVMQNPRHLVRRRGQEARLRCSPMKGHSHVYWYRQLPEEGLKFMVYLQKENIIDESGMPKERFSAEFPKEGPSILRIQQVVRGDSAAYFCATYDGGGNEQFFGPGTRLTVL.

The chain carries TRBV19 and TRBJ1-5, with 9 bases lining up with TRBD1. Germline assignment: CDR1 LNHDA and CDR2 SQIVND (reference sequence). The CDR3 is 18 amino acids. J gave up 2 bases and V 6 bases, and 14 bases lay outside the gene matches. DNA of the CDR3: TGTGCCAGTAGCAGATTAATTCCCCGGGACAGGGGCAATCAGCCCCAGCATTTT. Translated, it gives CASSRLIPRDRGNQPQHF. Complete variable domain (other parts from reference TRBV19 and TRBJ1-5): DGGITQSPKYLFRKEGQNVTLSCEQNLNHDAMYWYRQDPGQGLRLIYYSQIVNDFQKGDIAEGYSVSREKKESFPLTVTSAQKNPTAFYLCASSRLIPRDRGNQPQHFGDGTRLSIL.

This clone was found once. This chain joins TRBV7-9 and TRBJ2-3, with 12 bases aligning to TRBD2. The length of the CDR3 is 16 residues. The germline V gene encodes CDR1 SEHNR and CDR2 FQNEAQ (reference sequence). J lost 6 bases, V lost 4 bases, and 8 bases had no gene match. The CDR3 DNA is TGTGCCAGCAGCTACGGACTAGCGGGGTTGTTGGATACGCAGTATTTT. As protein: CASSYGLAGLLDTQYF.

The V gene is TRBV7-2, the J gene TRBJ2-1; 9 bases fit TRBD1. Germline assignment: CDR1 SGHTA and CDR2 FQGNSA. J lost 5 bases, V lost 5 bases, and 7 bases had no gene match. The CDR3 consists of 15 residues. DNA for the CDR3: TGTGCCAGCAGCAGTAACAGGGGGCGGAACAATGAGCAGTTCTTC. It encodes CASSSNRGRNNEQFF.

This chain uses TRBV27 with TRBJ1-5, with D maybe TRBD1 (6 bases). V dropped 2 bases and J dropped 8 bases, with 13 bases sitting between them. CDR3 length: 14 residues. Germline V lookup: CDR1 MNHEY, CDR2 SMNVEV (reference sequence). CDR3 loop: CASSLQTGREPQHF. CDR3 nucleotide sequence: TGTGCCAGCAGTTTACAGACAGGAAGGGAGCCCCAGCATTTT.

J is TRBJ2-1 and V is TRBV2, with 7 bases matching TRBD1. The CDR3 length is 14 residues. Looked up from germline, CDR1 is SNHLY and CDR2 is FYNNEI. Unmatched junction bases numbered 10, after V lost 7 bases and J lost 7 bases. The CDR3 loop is CASNFEGAGNEQFF. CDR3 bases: TGTGCCAGCAATTTCGAGGGGGCTGGAAATGAGCAGTTCTTC. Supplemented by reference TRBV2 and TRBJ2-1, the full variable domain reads EPEVTQTPSHQVTQMGQEVILRCVPISNHLYFYWYRQILGQKVEFLVSFYNNEISEKSEIFDDQFSVERPDGSNFTLKIRSTKLEDSAMYFCASNFEGAGNEQFFGPGTRLTVL.